This is a list of T cell receptor beta chains from one sample in a study of T cells in localized non-small cell lung cancer. Measured with immunoSEQ multiplex PCR; TCRdb has only the in-frame clones, and not every one. The data hold approximately 34,000 clones, with roughly 93% observed a single time. The input for sequencing was peripheral blood, taken before any cancer treatment. These receptors all stem from a female donor aged 60 or older with stage I lung adenocarcinoma. Both conserved end residues are part of each CDR3. The order of the fields is J gene, V gene, D gene, clone size, CDR3 protein, CDR3 DNA. D genes are given only for firm matches. Where a row states a size, it is once, few, many or the class of an expanded clone; other rows omit it.

TRBJ2-5	TRBV19	-	-	CATRQAGETQYF	TGTGCCACGCGACAGGCCGGAGAGACCCAGTACTTC
TRBJ1-1	TRBV7-9	-	few	CASSRGQGDTEAFF	TGTGCCAGCAGCCGCGGACAAGGCGACACTGAAGCTTTCTTT
TRBJ1-1	TRBV7-9	-	once	CASSLDIGGERNTEAFF	TGTGCCAGCAGCTTAGATATTGGGGGGGAGAGAAACACTGAAGCTTTCTTT
TRBJ1-5	TRBV4-3	-	-	CASSQDMAQPQHF	TGCGCCAGCAGCCAAGATATGGCTCAGCCCCAGCATTTT
TRBJ2-7	TRBV6-1	-	-	CASSSGTRSYEQYF	TGTGCCAGCAGCTCCGGGACCCGCTCCTACGAGCAGTACTTC
TRBJ2-5	TRBV28	-	once	CASSLSRLGQETQYF	TGTGCCAGCAGTTTGTCAAGACTGGGACAAGAGACCCAGTACTTC
TRBJ2-1	TRBV7-2	TRBD1	-	CASSLRTGGIGEQFF	TGTGCCAGCAGCTTAAGAACAGGGGGAATTGGAGAGCAGTTCTTC
TRBJ2-1	TRBV10-3	TRBD2	-	CAITGASGNNEQFF	TGTGCCATCACAGGAGCTAGCGGGAACAATGAGCAGTTCTTC
TRBJ1-2	TRBV7-9	-	-	CASSLRVQTETNYGYTF	TGTGCCAGCAGCTTAAGAGTTCAGACGGAAACCAACTATGGCTACACCTTC
TRBJ2-2	TRBV21-1	-	once	CASSRTGVLTGELFF	TGTGCCAGCAGCAGGACCGGGGTACTCACCGGGGAGCTGTTTTTT
TRBJ1-1	TRBV28	TRBD1	-	CASSTSGTGIRKAFF	TGTGCCAGCAGCACGAGCGGGACAGGGATTCGAAAAGCTTTCTTT
TRBJ2-3	TRBV7-9	-	once	CASSLAKIGTDTQYF	TGTGCCAGCAGCTTAGCGAAGATCGGCACAGATACGCAGTATTTT
TRBJ2-3	TRBV7-9	-	-	CASSLGRGRNTDTQYF	TGTGCCAGCAGCTTAGGGCGGGGGCGGAACACAGATACGCAGTATTTT
TRBJ2-4	TRBV4-3	-	once	CASSQDRAGSAKNIQYF	TGCGCCAGCAGCCAAGATCGGGCGGGTTCAGCCAAAAACATTCAGTACTTC
TRBJ2-5	TRBV5-1	-	-	CASTFFGAGQETQYF	TGCGCCAGCACCTTCTTCGGGGCAGGGCAAGAGACCCAGTACTTC
TRBJ1-5	TRBV18	-	-	CASSPQQGKQPQHF	TGTGCCAGCTCACCACAGCAGGGAAAACAGCCCCAGCATTTT
TRBJ2-7	TRBV28	TRBD1	-	CASSSGTVPFYEQYF	TGTGCCAGCAGCTCCGGGACAGTGCCCTTCTACGAGCAGTACTTC
TRBJ1-2	TRBV30	-	-	CAWSVVPSQGANYGYTF	TGTGCCTGGAGTGTAGTGCCTTCGCAGGGCGCTAACTATGGCTACACCTTC
TRBJ1-2	TRBV6-6	-	-	CATRRDGGYTF	TGTGCCACCAGACGGGATGGTGGCTACACCTTC
TRBJ2-3	TRBV5-6	-	-	CASSLVHTDTQYF	TGTGCCAGCAGCTTGGTCCACACAGATACGCAGTATTTT
TRBJ1-6	TRBV6-5	-	-	CASSYSTRANSPLHF	TGTGCCAGCAGTTACTCAACCAGGGCTAATTCACCCCTCCACTTT
TRBJ2-1	TRBV7-2	TRBD2	once	CASRGGLAVPYNEQFF	TGTGCCAGCAGGGGGGGACTAGCGGTTCCCTACAATGAGCAGTTCTTC
TRBJ2-3	TRBV7-2	TRBD2	-	CASSQLAGGPDTQYF	TGTGCCAGCAGCCAGCTAGCGGGAGGACCAGATACGCAGTATTTT
TRBJ2-1	TRBV11-2	-	-	CASSLDHSSYNEQFF	TGTGCCAGCAGCTTAGACCACAGCTCCTACAATGAGCAGTTCTTC
TRBJ2-2	TRBV9	TRBD2	-	CASSAGLAGTGELFF	TGTGCCAGCAGCGCCGGACTAGCGGGCACCGGGGAGCTGTTTTTT
TRBJ1-1	TRBV10-1	-	-	CASSVGAAKTEAFF	TGCGCCAGCAGTGTTGGGGCAGCGAAGACTGAAGCTTTCTTT
TRBJ2-2	TRBV7-6	-	-	CASSSGSIAGELFF	TGTGCCAGCAGCTCCGGGTCGATCGCCGGGGAGCTGTTTTTT
TRBJ1-1	TRBV5-1	TRBD1	-	CASSFSGGLNTEAFF	TGCGCCAGCAGCTTCTCAGGGGGGTTGAACACTGAAGCTTTCTTT
TRBJ2-5	TRBV5-1	-	-	CASSGFLGETQYF	TGCGCCAGCTCGGGGTTCTTGGGGGAGACCCAGTACTTC
TRBJ2-2	TRBV7-8	-	-	CASSLTAGELFF	TGTGCCAGCAGCTTAACGGCCGGGGAGCTGTTTTTT
TRBJ2-7	TRBV18	-	-	CASSRDRYEQYF	TGTGCCAGCTCACGGGACCGGTACGAGCAGTACTTC
TRBJ2-5	TRBV30	-	once	CAWSVLFGTETQYF	TGTGCCTGGAGTGTTTTGTTCGGGACGGAGACCCAGTACTTC
TRBJ2-4	TRBV19	-	-	CASSIGGTKNIQYF	TGTGCCAGTAGTATCGGGGGAACCAAAAACATTCAGTACTTC
TRBJ2-2	TRBV9	TRBD2	-	CASSVGGRGTGELFF	TGTGCCAGCAGCGTAGGCGGGAGGGGCACCGGGGAGCTGTTTTTT
TRBJ2-3	TRBV27	-	-	CASRAYRDILTDTQYF	TGTGCCAGCAGGGCTTACCGGGACATTCTCACAGATACGCAGTATTTT
TRBJ2-6	TRBV9	-	-	CASSPTLLGANVLTF	TGTGCCAGCAGCCCGACACTGCTTGGGGCCAACGTCCTGACTTTC
TRBJ2-2	TRBV7-2	-	-	CASSNRRLNTGELFF	TGTGCCAGCAGTAACAGGCGCTTGAACACCGGGGAGCTGTTTTTT
TRBJ2-6	TRBV10-3	TRBD2	-	CATTSAGGLSGANVLTF	TGTGCCACCACTTCAGCGGGAGGCCTCTCTGGGGCCAACGTCCTGACTTTC
TRBJ2-1	TRBV1	-	-	CTSSQVGGRGYNEQFF	TGCACCAGCAGCCAAGTGGGTGGGAGGGGTTACAATGAGCAGTTCTTC
TRBJ2-1	TRBV7-2	-	-	CASTIVTEQFF	TGTGCCAGCACCATCGTCACTGAGCAGTTCTTC
TRBJ1-2	TRBV7-2	-	-	CASSLGEWEWNGYTF	TGTGCCAGCAGCTTAGGGGAGTGGGAGTGGAATGGCTACACCTTC
TRBJ2-5	TRBV14	TRBD2	-	CASSLLSGPQETQYF	TGTGCCAGCAGCTTACTTAGCGGGCCCCAAGAGACCCAGTACTTC
TRBJ1-5	TRBV28	-	once	CASSPTGSNQPQHF	TGTGCCAGCAGTCCAACAGGGAGCAATCAGCCCCAGCATTTT
TRBJ2-7	TRBV27	TRBD1	-	CASRAWTGDEQYF	TGTGCCAGCAGGGCATGGACAGGGGACGAGCAGTACTTC
TRBJ2-3	TRBV11-1	-	-	CASSLEEVSTDTQYF	TGTGCCAGCAGCTTAGAAGAGGTTAGCACAGATACGCAGTATTTT
TRBJ1-2	TRBV29-1	-	-	CSVEGASVGANYGYTF	TGCAGCGTTGAAGGTGCTTCAGTGGGAGCTAACTATGGCTACACCTTC
TRBJ1-5	TRBV18	-	-	CASSLQSYSNQPQHF	TGTGCCAGCTCACTTCAATCATATAGCAATCAGCCCCAGCATTTT
TRBJ2-3	TRBV5-1	TRBD2	-	CASSLIAGVGNTQYF	TGCGCCAGCAGCTTAATAGCGGGAGTAGGAAATACGCAGTATTTT
TRBJ1-2	TRBV27	-	-	CASSQSVGGYGYTF	TGTGCCAGCAGTCAAAGCGTCGGGGGCTATGGCTACACCTTC
TRBJ2-2	TRBV7-8	TRBD1	-	CASSLDRAGELFF	TGTGCCAGCAGTTTGGACAGGGCTGGGGAGCTGTTTTTT
TRBJ2-1	TRBV28	TRBD1	-	CASRRGQGAINEQFF	TGTGCCAGCAGGCGGGGACAGGGGGCAATCAATGAGCAGTTCTTC